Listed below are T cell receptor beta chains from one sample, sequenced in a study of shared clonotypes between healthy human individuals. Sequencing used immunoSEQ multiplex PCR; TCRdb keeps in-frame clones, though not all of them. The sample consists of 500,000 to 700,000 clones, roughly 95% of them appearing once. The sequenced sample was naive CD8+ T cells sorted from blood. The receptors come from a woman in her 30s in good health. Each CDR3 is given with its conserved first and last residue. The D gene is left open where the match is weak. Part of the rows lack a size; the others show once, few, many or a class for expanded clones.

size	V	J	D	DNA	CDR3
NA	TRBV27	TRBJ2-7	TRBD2	TGTGCCAGCTCGGTAGCGGGGGGCTACGAGCAGTACTTC	CASSVAGGYEQYF
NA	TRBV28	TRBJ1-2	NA	TGTGCCAGCAGTTTAATTGACAGCATCTATGGCTACACCTTC	CASSLIDSIYGYTF
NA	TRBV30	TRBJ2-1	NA	TGTGCCTGGAGTTGGGACAATGAGCAGTTCTTC	CAWSWDNEQFF
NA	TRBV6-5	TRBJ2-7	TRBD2	TGTGCCAGCAGTTATGGGACTAGCGGGTACGAGCAGTACTTC	CASSYGTSGYEQYF
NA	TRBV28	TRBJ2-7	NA	TGTGCCAGCAGTTTACCCAGAAGGGTAGGATACGAGCAGTACTTC	CASSLPRRVGYEQYF
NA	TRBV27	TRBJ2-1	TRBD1	TGTGCCAGCAGAACAGGGGGGAATGAGCAGTTCTTC	CASRTGGNEQFF
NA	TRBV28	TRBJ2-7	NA	TGTGCCAGCAGTTCACTAGGGGTGGGAGAGCAGTACTTC	CASSSLGVGEQYF
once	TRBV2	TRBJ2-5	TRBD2	TGTGCCAGCAGTGAGGGGTTAGCGGGGGAAGGGGGGACCCAGTACTTC	CASSEGLAGEGGTQYF
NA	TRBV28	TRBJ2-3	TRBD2	TGTGCCAGCAGTTTACCCCGAAGCGGGAGAGCCGATACGCAGTATTTT	CASSLPRSGRADTQYF
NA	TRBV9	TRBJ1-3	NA	TGTGCCAGCTCCGGGACAACAGAGCGGCGGGGGAACACCATATATTTT	CASSGTTERRGNTIYF
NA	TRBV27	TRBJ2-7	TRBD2	TGTGCCAGCAGTCTCCAACTAGCGGGAGACTACGAGCAGTACTTC	CASSLQLAGDYEQYF
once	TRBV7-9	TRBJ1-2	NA	TGTGCCAGCAGCTTAAGTCCAGCGACACAAGGCTACACCTTC	CASSLSPATQGYTF
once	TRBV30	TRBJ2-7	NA	TGTGCCTGGACTGGCCAGGGGAGGATCGAGCAGTACTTC	CAWTGQGRIEQYF
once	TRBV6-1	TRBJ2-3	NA	TGTGCCAGCAGTGACGGGACGAGGGATACGCAGTATTTT	CASSDGTRDTQYF
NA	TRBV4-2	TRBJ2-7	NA	TGTGCCAGCAGCCCATCAAGTTTGGCAGGGGACGAGCAGTACTTC	CASSPSSLAGDEQYF
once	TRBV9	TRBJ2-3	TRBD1	TGTGCCAGCTGGCCGGGACAGGACGCCGAGGGGTCAGATACGCAGTATTTT	CASWPGQDAEGSDTQYF
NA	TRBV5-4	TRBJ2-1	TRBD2	TGTGCCAGCAGCACCTTAACGGGAGGGCCGTTAGATGAGCAGTTCTTC	CASSTLTGGPLDEQFF
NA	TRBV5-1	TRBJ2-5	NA	TGCGCCAGCAGCTTGGTGGGTCCGGAGCAGTACTTC	CASSLVGPEQYF
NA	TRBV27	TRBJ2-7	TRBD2	TGTGCCAGCAGTCCCGGGACTAGCGGGCGGTACGAGCAGTACTTC	CASSPGTSGRYEQYF
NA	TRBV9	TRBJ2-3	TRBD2	TGTGCCAGCAGCGAGACTAGCGGGACGACAGATACGCAGTATTTT	CASSETSGTTDTQYF
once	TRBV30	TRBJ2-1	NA	TGTGCCTGGAGTGTAGGGGACACGCACAATGAGCAGTTCTTC	CAWSVGDTHNEQFF
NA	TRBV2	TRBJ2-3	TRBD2	TGTGCCAGCAGAGAGGTGACTAGCGGACCCACAGATACGCAGTATTTT	CASREVTSGPTDTQYF
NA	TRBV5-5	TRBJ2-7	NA	TGTGCCAGCAGCCCGCCGTTGGTTGGCGGCGAGCAGTACTTC	CASSPPLVGGEQYF
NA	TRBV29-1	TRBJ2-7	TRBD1	TGCAGCGTTGGAGACAGGGGCTACGAGCAGTACTTC	CSVGDRGYEQYF
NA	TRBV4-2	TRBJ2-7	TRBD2	TGTGCCAGCAGCCCTCAAGGGACTAGCGGGAGGCTTGGGACCTACGAGCAGTACTTC	CASSPQGTSGRLGTYEQYF
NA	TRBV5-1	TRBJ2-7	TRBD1	TGCGCCAGCAGCCACGGGACAGACTACGAGCAGTACTTC	CASSHGTDYEQYF
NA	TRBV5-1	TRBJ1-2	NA	TGCGCCAGCAGCTTGGAAGAAAACTATGGCTACACCTTC	CASSLEENYGYTF
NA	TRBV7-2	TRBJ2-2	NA	TGTGCCAGCAGCTTAGAAGATGCGTGGGGTGCCGGGGAGCTGTTTTTT	CASSLEDAWGAGELFF
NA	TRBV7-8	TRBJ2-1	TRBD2	TGTGCCAGCAGCCCGACTAGCGGGAGGGCCGGCAATGAGCAGTTCTTC	CASSPTSGRAGNEQFF
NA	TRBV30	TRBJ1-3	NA	TGTGCCTGGAGTTGGTCCTCTGGAAACACCATATATTTT	CAWSWSSGNTIYF
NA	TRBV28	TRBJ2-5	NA	TGTGCCAGCAGTTACCTCGCCGGGAGCCACGAAGAGACCCAGTACTTC	CASSYLAGSHEETQYF
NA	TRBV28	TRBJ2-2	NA	TGTGCCAGCAGTTTATTGGGGGCGGGCGGCACCGGGGAGCTGTTTTTT	CASSLLGAGGTGELFF
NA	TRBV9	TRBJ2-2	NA	TGTGCCAGCAGCCCTCCGAACACCGGGGAGCTGTTTTTT	CASSPPNTGELFF
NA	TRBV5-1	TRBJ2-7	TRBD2	TGCGCCAGCAGCTTGTGGCTAGCGGGAGACGAGCAGTACTTC	CASSLWLAGDEQYF
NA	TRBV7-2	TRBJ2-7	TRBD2	TGTGCCAGCAGCCCTTCACGGGGGGGTCGCACCTACGAGCAGTACTTC	CASSPSRGGRTYEQYF
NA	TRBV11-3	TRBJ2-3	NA	TGTGCCAGCAGCTTAGGGGAAAATACAGATACGCAGTATTTT	CASSLGENTDTQYF
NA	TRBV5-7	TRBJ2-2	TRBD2	TGTGCCAGCCCCCGGGGGGAGTACGACGCCGGGGAGCTGTTTTTT	CASPRGEYDAGELFF
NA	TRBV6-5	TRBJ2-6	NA	TGTGCCAGCAGTTACTACTTCGAAGGGGCCAACGTCCTGACTTTC	CASSYYFEGANVLTF
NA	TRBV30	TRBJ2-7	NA	TGTGCCTGCCAGGGTTCCTACGAGCAGTACTTC	CACQGSYEQYF
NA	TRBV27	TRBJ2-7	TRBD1	TGTGCCAGCAGCCTTTTAACCGGGACAGGGGCCCACGAGCAGTACTTC	CASSLLTGTGAHEQYF
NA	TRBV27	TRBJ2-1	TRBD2	TGTGCCAGCAGTTTACAGGGACTAGCGAGCTACAATGAGCAGTTCTTC	CASSLQGLASYNEQFF
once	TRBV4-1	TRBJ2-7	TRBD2	TGCGCCAGCAGCCAAGTCGGACTAGCGGGAAACGAGCAGTACTTC	CASSQVGLAGNEQYF
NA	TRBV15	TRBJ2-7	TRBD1	TGTGCCACCAGCAGGGGACAGATCTACGAGCAGTACTTC	CATSRGQIYEQYF
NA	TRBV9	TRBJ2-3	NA	TGTGCCAGCAGCGTCGAGCTGTACACAGATACGCAGTATTTT	CASSVELYTDTQYF
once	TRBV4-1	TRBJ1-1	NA	TGCGCCAGCAGCTGGACACGGGGTGAAGCTTTCTTT	CASSWTRGEAFF
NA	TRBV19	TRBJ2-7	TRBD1	TGTGCCAGTAGTAGCGAGACAGGGCCCACCTACGAGCAGTACTTC	CASSSETGPTYEQYF
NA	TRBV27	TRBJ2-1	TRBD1	TGTGCCAGCAGTTCGGACAGGGGCCTCGATGAGCAGTTCTTC	CASSSDRGLDEQFF
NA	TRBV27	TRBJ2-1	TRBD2	TGTGCCAGCAGCTCAGGAACTAGCGGGAGGTATGAGCAGTTCTTC	CASSSGTSGRYEQFF